This T cell receptor (beta chain) was obtained from a study of shared clonotypes between healthy human individuals (dated by TCRdb to between 2020 and 2021). With regard to the full study: The cohort included a few men and a couple of women between 18 and 49 years of age. Per donor, three plates each were used for CD4 naive and CD4 memory, two for CD8 naive, and one for CD8 memory. To estimate repertoire size and how much clonotypes are shared between individuals, the study performed deep sequencing of blood TCR repertoires from a few healthy adults. To increase sequencing depth and limit assay-specific biases, TCR repertoire library preparation and sequencing were carried out by different laboratories using diverse techniques. Per donor, leukapheresis produced somewhere between about 0.8 and 9 billion PBMCs. Broader findings and caveats from the paper: Rarefaction of sorted-subset datasets indicated incomplete sequencing despite the large sequencing depth. Across four donors, about 5% of naive CD4, 3.5% of naive CD8, 2.3% of memory CD4, and under 0.45% of memory CD8 clonotypes were shared. Sampling was restricted to blood, and TCR repertoires in tissue are likely to differ from TCR repertoires in blood. Clonotypes shared by all four sorted-subset donors showed higher generation probabilities than non-shared clonotypes. Estimated clonotype richness was generally larger for naive than for memory subsets. Pairwise subsampling indicated that sequencing depth was expected to affect the degree of clonotype sharing among donors. The genetic and exposure-history diversity represented was limited by the small number of donors.

Using the deep immunoSEQ assay, TCR CDR3 regions were amplified from genomic DNA by multiplex PCR. Extracted genomic DNA from each cell subset was distributed evenly across all wells of several immunoSEQ 96-well plates, and each plate was treated as a replicate. For sorted subsets, approximately 210 ng of genomic DNA, equivalent to roughly 33,000 T cell genomes, went into each replicate PCR. Purified libraries were quantified with a Qubit 3.0 fluorometer, sized on a Bioanalyzer 2100, and re-quantified with the KAPA Library Quantification kit. Every immunoSEQ 96-well plate was sequenced on a separate single-read 150-cycle Illumina NextSeq 550 flow cell. The authors' analysis ran thus. Because the immunoSEQ output held only junctional sequences and lacked quality scores, the filtering could not match the filtering applied to full-length reads. To assign V/J genes and CDR3, sequences were annotated against IMGT germline references using PyIR, a Python wrapper for IgBLAST v1.9. Reads were filtered out if the reads had weak V/J assignments (E-value above 1e-6), no CDR3, stop codons, out-of-frame junctions, or ambiguous translated residues. V3J clonotypes were defined as sequences sharing an identical inferred V gene, J gene, and CDR3 amino acid sequence. The percentage overlap between two repertoires was calculated by dividing the number of shared unique clonotypes by the size of the smaller repertoire. Three approaches were used to assess repertoire richness: RTK rarefaction, the Chao1 estimator, and Recon v2.1 estimates of unobserved clonotypes. For all TCRbeta clonotypes obtained by the gDNA method from a few donors, generation probabilities were computed with OLGA. TCRdb limited this immuneACCESS table to in-frame rearrangements with V and J called. A share of clones is missing; checked studies link under half to unresolved V genes, and the rest is unexplained. That table gives V, J and clone size, and the DNA gave D and trimming. The sample table holds about 2 million clones, of which less than 95% were seen once. 0.9% to 1.4% of the sample is held by the ten biggest clonotypes.

Spanning cysteine to phenylalanine, the CDR3 consists of 16 amino acids. Of the read, only the CDR3 DNA is kept; its 48 bases are in frame from base 1. The germline V gene yields MGHDK for CDR1 and SYGVNS for CDR2. V loses 6 bases, J loses 4 bases, and the germline ends lie 18 bases apart. Comments on this clone: This receptor's antigen is unknown. No base qualities exist here, and no much larger clone lies one base off it.

CD8 naive samples were obtained by positive selection for CCR7 among CD45RO-negative cells, yielding a CD45RA+CCR7+ population from which TemRA cells were excluded. Healthy HIV-negative adults with no recently reported acute infections or vaccinations were included as donors. Only Caucasian adults living in Nashville, Tennessee, USA were represented among the donors. Blood was obtained by leukapheresis, after which PBMCs were separated by Ficoll-Histopaque density gradient centrifugation and cryopreserved in liquid nitrogen vapor phase. Analytical flow cytometry was used to check the purity and quantity of each magnetically sorted T cell population. Genomic DNA was isolated from every sorted fraction and measured by UV absorbance on a Nanodrop 2000c.

The sequenced material came from naive CD8+ T cells sorted from blood. The sample's cell subset or site label is to be understood as: CD45RA+CCR7+. Rearrangement joined TRBV25-1 to TRBJ2-2; a tentative D match to TRBD2 spans 7 bases. The TCR was taken from a man aged 18 to 29 in good health. At the DNA level, the sequence is TGTGCCAGCAGAAAAAGGGGGGGCAGTGGCACCGGGGAGCTGTTTTTT. It encodes CASRKRGGSGTGELFF.